One sample yielded the 12 T cell receptor beta chains listed below, sequenced in a study of T cell repertoires in cytomegalovirus infection (dated by TCRdb to between 2018 and 2021). Data came from an Illumina HiSeq 1500. The public reads were reprocessed in TCRdb via fastp at Q25 and MiXCR, keeping in-frame beta chains. Each CDR3 protein gets just one entry, which takes the most common genes and DNA from the rows behind it. Within this sample are about 310,000 distinct CDR3 sequences, with roughly 17% of them counted one time only. More than 10% of the sample lies in the top ten. The sequenced sample was PBMCs. The source is a human donor in good health (CMV status not recorded). Some clones in this sample may be carry-over from other donors' samples.

This clonotype showed up many times. This chain links TRBV7-2 with TRBJ1-6, with 8 bases identical to TRBD1. CDR3 size: 14 residues. Trimming took 1 base from V and 9 from J; bases not matched to a gene: 2. In germline, CDR1 is SGHTA, CDR2 FQGNSA. As DNA, the CDR3 is TGTGCCAGCAGCTTAGGCAGGGGGCGTTCACCCCTCCACTTT. Its protein product is CASSLGRGRSPLHF.

This clonotype was seen a few times. The V call is TRBV27, the J call TRBJ1-1; D may be TRBD1 (6 bases). Germline-derived CDR1 and CDR2 are MNHEY and SMNVEV (reference sequence). Deletions cut 2 bases from V and 7 bases from J, with 11 bases between. The CDR3 extends over 13 amino acids. CDR3 region: CASSLGGQLEAFF. The CDR3 DNA is TGTGCCAGCAGTTTAGGGGGGCAGCTTGAAGCTTTCTTT.

This clonotype was recorded at least ten times. The CDR3 nucleotides are TGTGCCAGCAGTCCTGGGACACATAACTATGGCTACACCTTC. It encodes CASSPGTHNYGYTF. The chain combines TRBV7-2 with TRBJ1-2; weak D call: TRBD1 (6 bases). In germline, CDR1 is SGHTA, CDR2 FQGNSA. The ends were cut back, 6 bases at V and 1 base at J, with 12 bases in the middle. The CDR3 is 14 residues long.

CDR3 DNA: TGTGCCAGCAGCCCCTTGGGGGGTTGGGCGGGCGAGCAGTACTTC. This gives the protein CASSPLGGWAGEQYF. The V gene is TRBV7-6, the J gene TRBJ2-7, with a tentative D call TRBD2 (6 bases). The CDR3 loop spans 15 amino acids. Trimming removed 5 bases from V and 6 bases from J, with 20 bases in between. The germline gives CDR1 SGHVS, CDR2 FNYEAQ.

In its sample, this clonotype was seen many times. The chain combines TRBV7-2 with TRBJ1-6, with TRBD1 matching over 8 bases. Unmatched junction bases numbered 2, after V lost 2 bases and J lost 8 bases. The CDR3 extends over 14 amino acids. Germline V gives CDR1 SGHTA, CDR2 FQGNSA. CDR3 sequence: CASSLTGGYSPLHF. CDR3 bases: TGTGCCAGCAGCTTAACAGGGGGGTATTCACCCCTCCACTTT. The entire variable domain, with the rest obtained from reference TRBV7-2 and TRBJ1-6, is as follows: GAGVSQSPSNKVTEKGKDVELRCDPISGHTALYWYRQSLGQGLEFLIYFQGNSAPDKSGLPSDRFSAERTGGSVSTLTIQRTQQEDSAVYLCASSLTGGYSPLHFGNGTRLTVT.

This clonotype has a handful of counts. The chain is built from TRBV20-1 and TRBJ1-1, with 9 bases fitting TRBD1. Trimming cost V 5 bases and J 5 bases; bases outside gene matches: 6. The CDR3 loop spans 13 amino acids. Germline values: CDR1 DFQATT, CDR2 SNEGSKA (reference sequence). The CDR3 DNA reads as TGCAGTGCTTCGGACAGGGGATGGACTGAAGCTTTCTTT. Translating gives CSASDRGWTEAFF.

This clonotype was recorded at least ten times. The chain uses TRBV28 and TRBJ1-5, with 9 bases matching TRBD1. The V gene's germline CDR1 is MDHEN and CDR2 SYDVKM. The V segment lost 7 bases and the J segment 6 bases; nucleotides outside the gene matches: 10. The CDR3 consists of 15 residues. The CDR3 nucleotides are TGTGCCAGCACCTCGACAGGGGGTCCCATTCAGCCCCAGCATTTT. Amino acids: CASTSTGGPIQPQHF.

This clonotype showed up many times. V and J are TRBV20-1 and TRBJ2-1, with 12 bases lining up with TRBD2. Looked up from germline, CDR1 is DFQATT and CDR2 is SNEGSKA (reference sequence). The CDR3 runs to 18 residues. The J segment lost 3 bases and the V segment lost 0 bases, leaving 9 bases of the junction unmatched. CDR3 region: CSARDYRTSGARYNEQFF. The CDR3 DNA follows: TGCAGTGCTAGAGATTACAGGACTAGCGGGGCACGCTACAATGAGCAGTTCTTC.

V and J are TRBV11-1 and TRBJ1-1, with 8 nucleotides matching TRBD1. From germline, CDR1 is SGHAT and CDR2 FQDESV (reference sequence). V gave up 8 bases and J gave up 1 base; unmatched junction bases: 3. The CDR3 covers 13 residues. This CDR3 is CASQGAENTEAFF. CDR3 sequence (DNA): TGTGCCAGCCAGGGGGCAGAGAACACTGAAGCTTTCTTT.

In this sample, this clonotype turned up a few times. The chain recombines TRBV6-2 or TRBV6-3 with TRBJ2-5; D is uncertain. The CDR3 covers 14 residues. Trimming cost V 0 bases and J 5 bases, with 10 bases left between them. Germline values: CDR1 MNHEY, CDR2 SVGEGT. The CDR3 spells CASSYSGPRETQYF. CDR3 nucleotide sequence: TGTGCCAGCAGTTACTCCGGGCCCAGGGAGACCCAGTACTTC.

J is TRBJ2-7 and V is TRBV20-1; a possible D gene is TRBD1 (6 bases). Trimming shortened V by 2 bases and J by 0 bases, and 8 bases separated the two germline ends. The CDR3 is 13 residues long. Per germline, CDR1 DFQATT and CDR2 SNEGSKA (reference sequence). CDR3 sequence (DNA): TGCAGTGCTAGACAGGACAGCTCCTACGAGCAGTACTTC. This codes for CSARQDSSYEQYF.

This clonotype was observed once. This chain links TRBV7-9 with TRBJ2-7; weak D call: TRBD2 (6 bases). Germline V gene lookup returns CDR1 SEHNR and CDR2 FQNEAQ (reference sequence). V was pared by 1 base and J by 5 bases, with 15 bases between. There are 15 residues in the CDR3. CDR3 loop: CASSLVGHSGDEQYF. The CDR3, as DNA: TGTGCCAGCAGCTTAGTCGGACACTCGGGAGACGAGCAGTACTTC.